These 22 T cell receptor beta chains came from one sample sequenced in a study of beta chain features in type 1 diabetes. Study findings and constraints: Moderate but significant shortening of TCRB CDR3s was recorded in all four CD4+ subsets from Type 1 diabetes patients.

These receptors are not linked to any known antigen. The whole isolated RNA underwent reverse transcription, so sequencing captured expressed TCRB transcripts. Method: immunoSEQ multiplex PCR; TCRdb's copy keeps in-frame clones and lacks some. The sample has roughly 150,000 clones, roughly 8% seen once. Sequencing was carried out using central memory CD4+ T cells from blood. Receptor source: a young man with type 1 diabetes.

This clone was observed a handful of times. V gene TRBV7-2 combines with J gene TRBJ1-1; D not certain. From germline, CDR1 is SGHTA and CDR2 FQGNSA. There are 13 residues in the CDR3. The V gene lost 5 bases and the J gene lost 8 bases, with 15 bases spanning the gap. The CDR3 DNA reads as TGTGCCAGCAGCCCCGGTGGCCAGCGCGAAGCTTTCTTT. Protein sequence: CASSPGGQREAFF. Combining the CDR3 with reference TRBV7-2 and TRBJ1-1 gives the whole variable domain GAGVSQSPSNKVTEKGKDVELRCDPISGHTALYWYRQSLGQGLEFLIYFQGNSAPDKSGLPSDRFSAERTGGSVSTLTIQRTQQEDSAVYLCASSPGGQREAFFGQGTRLTVV.

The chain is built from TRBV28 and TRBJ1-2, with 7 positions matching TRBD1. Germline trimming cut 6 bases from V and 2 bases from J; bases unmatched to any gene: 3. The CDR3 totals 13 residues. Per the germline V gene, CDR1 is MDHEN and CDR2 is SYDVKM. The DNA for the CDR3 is TGTGCCAGCAGAAGCAGGGGGAACTATGGCTACACCTTC. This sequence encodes CASRSRGNYGYTF.

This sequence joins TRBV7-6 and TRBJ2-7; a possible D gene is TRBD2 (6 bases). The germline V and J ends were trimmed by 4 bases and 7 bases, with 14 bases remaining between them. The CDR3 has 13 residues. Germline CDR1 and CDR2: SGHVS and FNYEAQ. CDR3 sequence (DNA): TGTGCCAGCAGCTCGGACTATTCTCGGGAGCAGTACTTC. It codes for CASSSDYSREQYF.

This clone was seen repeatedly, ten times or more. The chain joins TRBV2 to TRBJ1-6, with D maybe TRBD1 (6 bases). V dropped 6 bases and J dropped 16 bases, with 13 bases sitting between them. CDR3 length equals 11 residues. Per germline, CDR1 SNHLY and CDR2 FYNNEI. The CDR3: CASSRTEGLHF. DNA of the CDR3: TGTGCCAGCAGCCGGACAGAGGGGCTCCACTTT. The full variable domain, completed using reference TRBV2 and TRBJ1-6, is EPEVTQTPSHQVTQMGQEVILRCVPISNHLYFYWYRQILGQKVEFLVSFYNNEISEKSEIFDDQFSVERPDGSNFTLKIRSTKLEDSAMYFCASSRTEGLHFGNGTRLTVT.

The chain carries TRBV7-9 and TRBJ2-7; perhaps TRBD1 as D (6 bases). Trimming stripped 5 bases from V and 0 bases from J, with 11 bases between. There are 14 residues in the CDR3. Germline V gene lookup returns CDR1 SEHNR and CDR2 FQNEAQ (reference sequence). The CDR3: CASSPDRSSYEQYF. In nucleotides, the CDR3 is TGTGCCAGCAGCCCCGACAGGAGCTCCTACGAGCAGTACTTC.

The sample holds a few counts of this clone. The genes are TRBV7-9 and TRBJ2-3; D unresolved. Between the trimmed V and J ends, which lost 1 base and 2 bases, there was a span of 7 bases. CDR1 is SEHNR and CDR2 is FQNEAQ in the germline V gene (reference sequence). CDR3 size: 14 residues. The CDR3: CASSLDGNTDTQYF. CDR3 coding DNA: TGTGCCAGCAGCTTAGACGGTAACACAGATACGCAGTATTTT.

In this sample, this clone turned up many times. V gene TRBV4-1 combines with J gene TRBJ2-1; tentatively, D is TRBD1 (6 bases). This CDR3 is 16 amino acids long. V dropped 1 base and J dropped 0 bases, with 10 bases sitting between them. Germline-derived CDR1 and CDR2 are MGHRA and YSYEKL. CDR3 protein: CASSQAGASSYNEQFF. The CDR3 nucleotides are TGCGCCAGCAGCCAAGCAGGGGCCAGCTCCTACAATGAGCAGTTCTTC.

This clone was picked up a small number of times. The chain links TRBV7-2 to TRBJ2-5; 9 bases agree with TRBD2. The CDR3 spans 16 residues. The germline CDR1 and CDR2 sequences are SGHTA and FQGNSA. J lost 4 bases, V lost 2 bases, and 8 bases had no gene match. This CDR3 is CASSLRAGGPGETQYF. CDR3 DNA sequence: TGTGCCAGCAGCTTAAGGGCGGGAGGGCCGGGAGAGACCCAGTACTTC.

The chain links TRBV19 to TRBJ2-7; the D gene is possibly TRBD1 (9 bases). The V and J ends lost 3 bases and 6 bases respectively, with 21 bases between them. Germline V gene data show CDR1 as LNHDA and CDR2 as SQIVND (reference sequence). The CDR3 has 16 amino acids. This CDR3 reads CASSIGGGTGSAEQYF. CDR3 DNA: TGTGCCAGTAGTATTGGCGGGGGGACAGGGAGCGCCGAGCAGTACTTC.

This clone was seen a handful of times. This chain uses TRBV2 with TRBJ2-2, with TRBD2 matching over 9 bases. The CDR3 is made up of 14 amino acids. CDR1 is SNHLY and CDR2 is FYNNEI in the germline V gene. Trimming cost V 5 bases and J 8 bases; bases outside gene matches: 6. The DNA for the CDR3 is TGTGCCAGCAGTTTATTAGCGGGAGAGGGGGAGCTGTTTTTT. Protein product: CASSLLAGEGELFF.

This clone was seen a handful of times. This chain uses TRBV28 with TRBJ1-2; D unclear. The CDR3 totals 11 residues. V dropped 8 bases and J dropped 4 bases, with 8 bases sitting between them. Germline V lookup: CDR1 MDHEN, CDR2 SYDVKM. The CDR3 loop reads CASSGPYGYTF. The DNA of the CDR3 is TGTGCCAGCTCAGGCCCCTATGGCTACACCTTC.

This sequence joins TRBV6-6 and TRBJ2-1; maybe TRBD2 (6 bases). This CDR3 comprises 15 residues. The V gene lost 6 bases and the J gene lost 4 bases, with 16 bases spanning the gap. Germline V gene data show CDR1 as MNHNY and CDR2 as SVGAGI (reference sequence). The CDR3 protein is CASSQPGVGYNEQFF. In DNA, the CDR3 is TGTGCCAGCAGCCAGCCGGGGGTGGGATACAATGAGCAGTTCTTC.

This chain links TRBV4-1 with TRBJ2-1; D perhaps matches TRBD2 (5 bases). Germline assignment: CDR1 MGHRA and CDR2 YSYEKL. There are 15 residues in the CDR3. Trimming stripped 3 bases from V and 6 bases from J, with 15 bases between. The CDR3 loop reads CASSQGLGSSNEQFF. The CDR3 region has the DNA TGCGCCAGCAGCCAGGGTCTTGGGAGCTCCAATGAGCAGTTCTTC.

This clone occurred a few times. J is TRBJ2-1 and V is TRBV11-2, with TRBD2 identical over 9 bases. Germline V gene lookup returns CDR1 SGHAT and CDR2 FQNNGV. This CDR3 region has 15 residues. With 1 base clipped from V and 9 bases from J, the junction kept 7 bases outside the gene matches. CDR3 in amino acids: CASSLVAGVGGEQFF. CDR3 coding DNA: TGTGCCAGCAGCTTAGTAGCGGGAGTTGGGGGTGAGCAGTTCTTC.

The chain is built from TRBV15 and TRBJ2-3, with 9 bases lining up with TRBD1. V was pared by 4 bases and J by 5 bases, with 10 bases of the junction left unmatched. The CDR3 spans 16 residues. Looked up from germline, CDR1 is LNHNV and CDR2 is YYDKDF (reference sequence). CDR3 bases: TGTGCCACCAGCACAAGGTCCGGGACAGGGAGAGATACGCAGTATTTT. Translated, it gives CATSTRSGTGRDTQYF. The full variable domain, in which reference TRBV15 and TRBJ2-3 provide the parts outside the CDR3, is DAMVIQNPRYQVTQFGKPVTLSCSQTLNHNVMYWYQQKSSQAPKLLFHYYDKDFNNEADTPDNFQSRRPNTSFCFLDIRSPGLGDTAMYLCATSTRSGTGRDTQYFGPGTRLTVL.

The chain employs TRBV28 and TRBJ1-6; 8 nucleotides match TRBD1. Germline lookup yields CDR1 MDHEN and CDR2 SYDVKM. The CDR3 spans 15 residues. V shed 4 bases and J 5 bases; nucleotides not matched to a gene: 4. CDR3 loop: CASSYGTGDNSPLHF. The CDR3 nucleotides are TGTGCCAGCAGTTATGGGACAGGCGATAATTCACCCCTCCACTTT.

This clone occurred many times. The CDR3 DNA sequence: TGCAGCGTTGATCAAGAGTATGCTGAAGCTTTCTTT. Translation gives CSVDQEYAEAFF. The gene calls are TRBV29-1 and TRBJ1-1; D not resolved. The CDR3 runs 12 residues. Trimming left V 3 bases short and J 6 bases short, with 11 bases between. The germline V gene has CDR1 SQVTM and CDR2 ANQGSEA.

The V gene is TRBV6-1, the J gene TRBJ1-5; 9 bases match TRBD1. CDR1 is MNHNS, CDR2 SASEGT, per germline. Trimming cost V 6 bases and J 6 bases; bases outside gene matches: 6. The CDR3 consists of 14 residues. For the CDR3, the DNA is TGTGCCAGCAGCCTGGGACAGGGCGGTCAGCCCCAGCATTTT. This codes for CASSLGQGGQPQHF.

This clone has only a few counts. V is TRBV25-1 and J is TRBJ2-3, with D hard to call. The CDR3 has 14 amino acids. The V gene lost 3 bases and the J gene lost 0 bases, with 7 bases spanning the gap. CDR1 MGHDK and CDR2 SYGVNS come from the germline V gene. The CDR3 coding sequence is TGTGCCAGCAGTGACCCAACTAGCACAGATACGCAGTATTTT. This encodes CASSDPTSTDTQYF.

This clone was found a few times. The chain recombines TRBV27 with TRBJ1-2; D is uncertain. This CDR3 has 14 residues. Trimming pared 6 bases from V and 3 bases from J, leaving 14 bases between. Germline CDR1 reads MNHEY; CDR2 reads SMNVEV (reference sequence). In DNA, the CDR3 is TGTGCCAGCAGGACGCTCGGACTCTACTATGGCTACACCTTC. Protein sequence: CASRTLGLYYGYTF.

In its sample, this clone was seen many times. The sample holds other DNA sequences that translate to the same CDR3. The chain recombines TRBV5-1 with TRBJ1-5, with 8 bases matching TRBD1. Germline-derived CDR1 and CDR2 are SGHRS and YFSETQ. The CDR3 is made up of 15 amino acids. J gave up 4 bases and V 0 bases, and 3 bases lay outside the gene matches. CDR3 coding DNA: TGCGCCAGCAGCTTGGACGGACAGGGTAATCAGCCCCAGCATTTT. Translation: CASSLDGQGNQPQHF.

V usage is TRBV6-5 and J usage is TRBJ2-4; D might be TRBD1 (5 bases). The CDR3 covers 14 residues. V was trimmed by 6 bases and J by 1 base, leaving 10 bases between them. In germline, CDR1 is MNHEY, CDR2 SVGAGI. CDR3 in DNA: TGTGCCAGCAGAGAGACAGCGGCCAAAAACATTCAGTACTTC. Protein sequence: CASRETAAKNIQYF.